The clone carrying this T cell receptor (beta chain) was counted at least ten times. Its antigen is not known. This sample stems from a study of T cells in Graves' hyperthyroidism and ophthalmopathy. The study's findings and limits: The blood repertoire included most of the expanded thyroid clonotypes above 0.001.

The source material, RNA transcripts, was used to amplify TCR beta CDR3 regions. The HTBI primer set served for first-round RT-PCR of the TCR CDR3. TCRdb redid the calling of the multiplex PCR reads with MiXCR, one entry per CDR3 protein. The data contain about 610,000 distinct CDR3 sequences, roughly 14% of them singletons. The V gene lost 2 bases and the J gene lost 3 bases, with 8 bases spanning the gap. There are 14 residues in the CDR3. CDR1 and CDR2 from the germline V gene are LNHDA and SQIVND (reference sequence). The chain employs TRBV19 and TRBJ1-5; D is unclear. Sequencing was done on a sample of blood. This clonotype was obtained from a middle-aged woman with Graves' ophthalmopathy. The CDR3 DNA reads TGTGCCAGTAGTATAATGGGGTACAATCAGCCCCAGCATTTT. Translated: CASSIMGYNQPQHF.